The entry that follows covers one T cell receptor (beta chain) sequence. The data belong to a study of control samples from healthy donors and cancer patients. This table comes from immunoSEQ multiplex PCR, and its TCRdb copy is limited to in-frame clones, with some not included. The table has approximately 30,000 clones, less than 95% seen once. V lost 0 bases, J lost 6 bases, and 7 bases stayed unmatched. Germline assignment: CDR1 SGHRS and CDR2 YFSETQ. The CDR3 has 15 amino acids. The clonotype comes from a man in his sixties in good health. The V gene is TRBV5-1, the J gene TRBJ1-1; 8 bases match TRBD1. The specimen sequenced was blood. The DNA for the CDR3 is TGCGCCAGCAGCTTGGAGGGCAGGGGGCATTCTGAAGCTTTCTTT. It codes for CASSLEGRGHSEAFF.